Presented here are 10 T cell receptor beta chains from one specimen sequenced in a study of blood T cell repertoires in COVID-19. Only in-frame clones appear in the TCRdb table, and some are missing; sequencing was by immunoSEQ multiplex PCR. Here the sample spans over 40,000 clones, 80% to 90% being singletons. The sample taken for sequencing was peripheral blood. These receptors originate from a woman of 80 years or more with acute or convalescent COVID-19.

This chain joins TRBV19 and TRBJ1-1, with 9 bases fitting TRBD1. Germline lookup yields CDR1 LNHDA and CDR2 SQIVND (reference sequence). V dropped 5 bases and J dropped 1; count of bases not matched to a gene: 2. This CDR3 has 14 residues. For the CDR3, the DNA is TGTGCCAGTAGTTCGGGACAGGGGAACACTGAAGCTTTCTTT. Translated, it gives CASSSGQGNTEAFF.

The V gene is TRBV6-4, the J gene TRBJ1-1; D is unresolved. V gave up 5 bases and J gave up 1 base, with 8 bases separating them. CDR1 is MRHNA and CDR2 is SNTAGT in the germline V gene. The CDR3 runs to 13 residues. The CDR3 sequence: CASSRRENTEAFF. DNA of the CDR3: TGTGCCAGCAGTCGACGGGAGAACACTGAAGCTTTCTTT.

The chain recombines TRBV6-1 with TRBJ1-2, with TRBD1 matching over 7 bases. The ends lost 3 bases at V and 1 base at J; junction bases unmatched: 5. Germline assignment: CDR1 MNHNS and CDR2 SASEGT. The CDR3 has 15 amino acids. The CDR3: CASSDATGNNYGYTF. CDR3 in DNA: TGTGCCAGCAGTGACGCGACAGGGAATAACTATGGCTACACCTTC.

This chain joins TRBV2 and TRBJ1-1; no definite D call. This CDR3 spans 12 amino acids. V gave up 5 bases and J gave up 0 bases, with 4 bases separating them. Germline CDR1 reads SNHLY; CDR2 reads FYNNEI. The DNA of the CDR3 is TGTGCCAGCAGTCCCTTGAACACTGAAGCTTTCTTT. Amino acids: CASSPLNTEAFF.

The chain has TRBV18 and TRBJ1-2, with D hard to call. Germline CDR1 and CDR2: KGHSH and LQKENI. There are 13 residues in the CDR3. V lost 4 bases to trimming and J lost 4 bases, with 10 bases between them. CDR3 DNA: TGTGCCAGCTCACTACCGTCCTCCTATGGCTACACCTTC. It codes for CASSLPSSYGYTF.

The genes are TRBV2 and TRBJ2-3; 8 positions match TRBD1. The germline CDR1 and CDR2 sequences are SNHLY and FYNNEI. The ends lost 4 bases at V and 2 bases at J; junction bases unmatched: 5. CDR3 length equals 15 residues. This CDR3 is CASSAWDRFTDTQYF. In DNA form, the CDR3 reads TGTGCCAGCAGTGCTTGGGACAGGTTCACAGATACGCAGTATTTT.

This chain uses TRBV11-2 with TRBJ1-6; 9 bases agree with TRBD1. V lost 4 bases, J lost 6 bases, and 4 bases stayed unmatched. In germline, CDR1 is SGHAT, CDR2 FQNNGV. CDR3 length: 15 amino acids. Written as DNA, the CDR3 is TGTGCCAGCAGCTGGGGACAGGGCGCTAATTCACCCCTCCACTTT. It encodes CASSWGQGANSPLHF. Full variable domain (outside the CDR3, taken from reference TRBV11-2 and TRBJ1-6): EAGVAQSPRYKIIEKRQSVAFWCNPISGHATLYWYQQILGQGPKLLIQFQNNGVVDDSQLPKDRFSAERLKGVDSTLKIQPAKLEDSAVYLCASSWGQGANSPLHFGNGTRLTVT.

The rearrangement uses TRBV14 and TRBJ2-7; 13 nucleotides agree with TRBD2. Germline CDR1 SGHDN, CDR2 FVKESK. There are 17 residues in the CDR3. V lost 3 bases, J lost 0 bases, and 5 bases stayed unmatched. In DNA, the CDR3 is TGTGCCAGCAGCCACCGACTAGCGGGGGGCCTCTCCTACGAGCAGTACTTC. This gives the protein CASSHRLAGGLSYEQYF.

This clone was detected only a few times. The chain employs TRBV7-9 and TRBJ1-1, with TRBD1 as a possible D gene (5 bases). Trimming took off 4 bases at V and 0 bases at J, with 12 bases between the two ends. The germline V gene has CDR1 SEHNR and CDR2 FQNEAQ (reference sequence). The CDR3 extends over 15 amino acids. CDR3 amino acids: CASSSMRQLNTEAFF. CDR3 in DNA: TGTGCCAGCAGCTCTATGAGACAGCTGAACACTGAAGCTTTCTTT.

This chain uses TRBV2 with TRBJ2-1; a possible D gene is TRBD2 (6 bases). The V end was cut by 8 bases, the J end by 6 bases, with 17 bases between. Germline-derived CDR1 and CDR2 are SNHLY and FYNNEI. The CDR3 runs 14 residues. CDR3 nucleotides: TGTGCCAGCCTAGCCGTTTTTAGCGGCAATGAGCAGTTCTTC. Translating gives CASLAVFSGNEQFF.